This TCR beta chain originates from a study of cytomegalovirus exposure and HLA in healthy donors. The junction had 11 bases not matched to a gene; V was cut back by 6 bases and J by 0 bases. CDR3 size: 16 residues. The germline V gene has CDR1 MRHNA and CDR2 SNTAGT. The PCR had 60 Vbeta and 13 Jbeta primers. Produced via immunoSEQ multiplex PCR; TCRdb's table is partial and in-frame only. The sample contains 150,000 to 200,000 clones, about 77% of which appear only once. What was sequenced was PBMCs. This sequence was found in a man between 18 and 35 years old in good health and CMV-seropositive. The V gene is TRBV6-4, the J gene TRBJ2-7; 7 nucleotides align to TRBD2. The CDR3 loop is CASSSYGGGTSYEQYF. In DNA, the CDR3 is TGTGCCAGCAGCAGTTACGGGGGAGGGACCTCCTACGAGCAGTACTTC.